This TCR beta chain is drawn from a study of T cells after yellow fever vaccination. Concerning this clonotype itself: The antigen is not known.

Trimming took off 5 bases at V and 6 bases at J, with 17 bases between the two ends. This CDR3 is built from 15 residues. The TCR cDNA carried a universal primer site and UMIs from 5'RACE template switching. TCRdb redid the calling of the 5' RACE reads with MiXCR, one entry per CDR3 protein. The sample holds 250,000 to 300,000 distinct CDR3 sequences, approximately 10% seen once. Findings and limits, study-wide: A small share of clonotypes appeared in both CD4 and CD8 compartments.

This receptor was taken from a man younger than 35 who received the YFV17D yellow fever vaccine. The chain combines TRBV12-3 or TRBV12-4 with TRBJ1-3; no definite D call. The sequences come from CD4+ T cells sorted from PBMCs, collected 5 days after the yellow fever booster vaccination. Here the CDR3 reads CASSPLQRRSNTIYF. As DNA, the CDR3 is TGTGCCAGCAGTCCCCTCCAGCGACGCTCAAACACCATATATTTT.